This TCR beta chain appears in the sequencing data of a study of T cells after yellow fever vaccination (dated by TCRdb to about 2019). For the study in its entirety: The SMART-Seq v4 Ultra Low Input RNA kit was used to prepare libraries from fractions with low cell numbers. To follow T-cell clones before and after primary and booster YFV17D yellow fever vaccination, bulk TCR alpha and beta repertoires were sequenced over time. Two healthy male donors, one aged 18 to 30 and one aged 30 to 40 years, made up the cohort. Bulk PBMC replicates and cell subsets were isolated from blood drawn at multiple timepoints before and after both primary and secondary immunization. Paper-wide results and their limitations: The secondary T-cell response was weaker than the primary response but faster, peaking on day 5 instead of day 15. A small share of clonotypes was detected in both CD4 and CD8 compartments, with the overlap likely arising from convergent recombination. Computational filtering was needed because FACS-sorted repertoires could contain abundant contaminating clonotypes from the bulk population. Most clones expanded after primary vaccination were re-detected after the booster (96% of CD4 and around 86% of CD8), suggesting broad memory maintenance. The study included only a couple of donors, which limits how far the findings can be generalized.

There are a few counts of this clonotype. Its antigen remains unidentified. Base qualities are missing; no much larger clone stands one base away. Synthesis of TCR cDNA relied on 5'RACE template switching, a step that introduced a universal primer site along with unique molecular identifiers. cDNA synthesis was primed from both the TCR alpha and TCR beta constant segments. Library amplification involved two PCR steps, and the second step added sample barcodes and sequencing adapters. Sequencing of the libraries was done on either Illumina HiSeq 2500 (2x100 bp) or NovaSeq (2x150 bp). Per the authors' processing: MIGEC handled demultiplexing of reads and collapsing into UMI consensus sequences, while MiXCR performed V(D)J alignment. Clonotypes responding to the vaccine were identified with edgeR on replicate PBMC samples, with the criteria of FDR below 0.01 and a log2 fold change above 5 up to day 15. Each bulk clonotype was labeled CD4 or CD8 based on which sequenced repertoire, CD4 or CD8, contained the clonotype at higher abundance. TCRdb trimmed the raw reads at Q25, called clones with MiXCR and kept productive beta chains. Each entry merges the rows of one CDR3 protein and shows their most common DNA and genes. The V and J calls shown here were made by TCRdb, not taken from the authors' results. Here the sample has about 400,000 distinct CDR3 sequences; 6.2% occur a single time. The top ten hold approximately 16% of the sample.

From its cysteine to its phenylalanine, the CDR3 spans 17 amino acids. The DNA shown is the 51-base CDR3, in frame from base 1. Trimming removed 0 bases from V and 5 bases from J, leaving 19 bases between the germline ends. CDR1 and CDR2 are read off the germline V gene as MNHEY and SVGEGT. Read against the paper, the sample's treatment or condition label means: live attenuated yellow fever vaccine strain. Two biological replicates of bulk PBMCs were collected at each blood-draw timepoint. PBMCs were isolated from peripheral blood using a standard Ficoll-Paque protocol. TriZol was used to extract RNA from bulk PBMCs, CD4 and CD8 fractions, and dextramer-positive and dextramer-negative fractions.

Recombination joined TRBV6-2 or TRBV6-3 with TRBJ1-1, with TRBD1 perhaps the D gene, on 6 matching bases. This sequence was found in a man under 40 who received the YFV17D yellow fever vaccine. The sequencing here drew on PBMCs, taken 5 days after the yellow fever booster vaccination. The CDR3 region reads CASSYSARRGGWTEAFF. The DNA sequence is TGTGCCAGCAGTTACTCGGCCCGACGCGGGGGCTGGACTGAAGCTTTCTTT.